These T cell receptor beta chains were read from a single sample in a study of cytomegalovirus exposure and HLA in healthy donors. Libraries were prepared by immunoSEQ multiplex PCR; TCRdb keeps only in-frame clonotypes and omits some of them. This repertoire shows 200,000 or so clones, around 80% found once; its top ten account for around 1.9%. Sequencing was carried out using PBMCs. All receptors come from a woman aged 18 to 35 in good health and CMV-seropositive. CDR3s include the opening cysteine and the closing phenylalanine or tryptophan. Each record gives: J gene, clone size, D gene, V gene, CDR3 DNA, CDR3 protein. A D gene is named only where the DNA matches it firmly. A clone size is listed for some rows: how often the clone was seen (once, few, many), or a class if it is expanded.

TRBJ1-5 | NA | TRBD1 | TRBV15 | TGTGCCACCAGCAGTGTAGACAGGGCCTATACCACCCAGCATTTT | CATSSVDRAYTTQHF
TRBJ2-7 | few | NA | TRBV29-1 | TGCAGCGTTGAAGATACGAGGAAATCCTACGAGCAGTACTTC | CSVEDTRKSYEQYF
TRBJ2-5 | NA | TRBD2 | TRBV6-1 | TGTGCCAGCAGTGACGAGGCGGGGGGGCAAGAGACCCAGTACTTC | CASSDEAGGQETQYF
TRBJ2-1 | NA | TRBD2 | TRBV11-2 | TGTGCCAGCAGCTTATCCTTGGGAGGGGCGCAATACAATGAGCAGTTCTTC | CASSLSLGGAQYNEQFF
TRBJ2-5 | NA | NA | TRBV27 | TGTGCCAGCAGTTCACCCGGGGGGACCCAGTACTTC | CASSSPGGTQYF
TRBJ1-6 | NA | TRBD1 | TRBV7-2 | TGTGCCAGCAGCAAACGGACAGGGAGCTCCTATAATTCACCCCTCCACTTT | CASSKRTGSSYNSPLHF
TRBJ1-1 | NA | NA | TRBV27 | TGTGCCAGCAGTTTAGAGGCAGGGAAGGCTTTCTTT | CASSLEAGKAFF
TRBJ1-2 | once | NA | TRBV2 | TGTGCCAGCAGTGGCGTGGAAGGGGCCTATGGCTACACCTTC | CASSGVEGAYGYTF
TRBJ2-3 | NA | TRBD2 | TRBV13 | TGTGCCAGCAGCTTAGCCCTGACTAGCGGGGGCGCGTCAGGCACAGATACGCAGTATTTT | CASSLALTSGGASGTDTQYF
TRBJ2-2 | NA | NA | TRBV10-2 | TGCGCCAGCAGCGGGGGGCCTCCCCCCGGGGAGCTGTTTTTT | CASSGGPPPGELFF
TRBJ1-6 | NA | TRBD1 | TRBV6-1 | TGTGCCAGCAGTCCTCGACAGGGGCGGGGTTCACCCCTCCACTTT | CASSPRQGRGSPLHF
TRBJ2-2 | few | TRBD2 | TRBV18 | TGTGCCAGCTCACCACCGAGTAGCTCGGGAGGGACCGGGGAGCTGTTTTTT | CASSPPSSSGGTGELFF
TRBJ1-2 | NA | TRBD1 | TRBV11-2 | TGTGCCAGCAGCCACCAAAGTGCAGGGGGGGGCTACACCTTC | CASSHQSAGGGYTF
TRBJ2-3 | NA | NA | TRBV4-2 | TGTGCCAGCAGCGAGGTTAACACAGATACGCAGTATTTT | CASSEVNTDTQYF
TRBJ2-1 | few | NA | TRBV5-1 | TGCGCCAGCAGCGTGCGGGACTTCGGGGAGCAGTTCTTC | CASSVRDFGEQFF